This T cell receptor (beta chain) was identified in a study of metastatic and nonmetastatic thyroid tumors. Trimming left V 3 bases short and J 3 bases short, with 3 bases between. The CDR3 sequence is 12 residues long. In its sample, this clone was seen a few times. Patients had received no treatment of any kind before thyroid surgery. TCRdb re-called clones via MiXCR from the PCR reads. The sample carries about 7,600 clones, about a quarter recorded once. The sequence was collected from a female donor with papillary thyroid cancer or a benign thyroid nodule (not recorded which). Some clones in this sample may be carry-over from other donors' samples. The chain employs TRBV12-3 or TRBV12-4 and TRBJ1-5; no clear D. Sequenced material: adjacent normal tissue. The CDR3 DNA sequence: TGTGCCAGCAGTTTTTCCAATCAGCCCCAGCATTTT. As protein: CASSFSNQPQHF.